Below are 19 T cell receptor beta chains sequenced from a single sample in a study of cytomegalovirus exposure and HLA in healthy donors. PCR amplification relied on 60 Vbeta primers (plus 13 Jbeta primers). Method: immunoSEQ multiplex PCR; TCRdb's copy keeps in-frame clones and lacks some. The sample has 85,000 to 100,000 clones, 69% seen once. Material for sequencing was PBMCs. The receptors here all came from a man aged 50-59 years in good health and CMV-seronegative.

This clone was seen just once. The chain joins TRBV28 to TRBJ2-1; 10 bases align to TRBD1. This CDR3 is built from 15 residues. Trimming removed 3 bases from V and 8 bases from J; junction bases left unmatched: 7. Germline V gives CDR1 MDHEN, CDR2 SYDVKM. This CDR3 is CASSLAGQGVDEQFF. In DNA form, the CDR3 reads TGTGCCAGCAGTTTGGCTGGACAGGGGGTTGATGAGCAGTTCTTC.

The chain joins TRBV29-1 to TRBJ2-4; D perhaps matches TRBD1 (5 bases). This CDR3 comprises 14 residues. Trimming shortened V by 7 bases and J by 6 bases, and 19 bases separated the two germline ends. Germline V lookup: CDR1 SQVTM, CDR2 ANQGSEA. CDR3 in amino acids: CSAHQGSPLNIQYF. In DNA, the CDR3 is TGCAGCGCACATCAGGGATCCCCTCTAAACATTCAGTACTTC.

V gene TRBV4-2 combines with J gene TRBJ2-3; 9 bases fit TRBD2. V lost 4 bases, J lost 6 bases, and 14 bases stayed unmatched. The germline V gene has CDR1 LGHNA and CDR2 YNFKEQ. The CDR3 contains 17 residues. The CDR3 protein is CASSRRLAGGPGDTQYF. The CDR3 nucleotides read TGTGCCAGCAGCCGTCGACTGGCGGGGGGGCCGGGGGATACGCAGTATTTT.

The chain recombines TRBV29-1 with TRBJ2-5; possibly TRBD2 for D (6 bases). Germline V gene sequence: CDR1 SQVTM, CDR2 ANQGSEA. The CDR3 loop spans 13 amino acids. The V end lost 5 bases, the J end lost 6 bases, and 16 bases lay between the germline ends. The CDR3 nucleotides read TGCAGCGTTTTTCGGCCCCTAGCGAAGACCCAGTACTTC. Residues: CSVFRPLAKTQYF.

This clone showed up just a few times. In this CDR3 the conserved last residue, phenylalanine or tryptophan, is missing, so a read error is likely. The gene calls are TRBV30 and TRBJ1-5; 7 nucleotides align to TRBD1. With V trimmed by 3 bases and J by 4 bases, 9 bases remained unmatched. Germline values: CDR1 GTSNPN, CDR2 SVGIG (reference sequence). There are 15 residues in the CDR3. The CDR3, as DNA: TGTGCCTGGAGAAGGGCCGACAGGGATAATCAGCCCCAGCATGTT. Its translation: CAWRRADRDNQPQHV.

The chain carries TRBV2 and TRBJ1-6; D may be TRBD1 (6 bases). The V gene lost 1 base and the J gene lost 6 bases, with 13 bases spanning the gap. This CDR3 comprises 16 residues. The V gene's germline CDR1 is SNHLY and CDR2 FYNNEI. CDR3 amino acids: CASSEDFGGRNSPLHF. DNA for the CDR3: TGTGCCAGCAGTGAAGATTTCGGGGGGCGTAATTCACCCCTCCACTTT.

CDR3 protein: CASSLGQSSYEQYV. The CDR3 nucleotides are TGTGCCAGCTCATTGGGACAGAGCTCCTACGAGCAGTACGTC. The genes are TRBV18 and TRBJ2-7; 7 bases align to TRBD1. This CDR3 is built from 14 residues. Germline V gene sequence: CDR1 KGHSH, CDR2 LQKENI. V gave up 5 bases and J gave up 0 bases; unmatched junction bases: 4.

The chain carries TRBV7-2 and TRBJ1-1; TRBD1 aligns across 7 bases. Germline V gene sequence: CDR1 SGHTA, CDR2 FQGNSA. V lost 5 bases and J lost 4; bases outside the gene matches: 7. The length of the CDR3 is 14 residues. The CDR3 DNA is TGTGCCAGCAGCCCTAGGCGGGACAGCACTGAAGCTTTCTTT. Translated: CASSPRRDSTEAFF.

This rearrangement joins TRBV6-5 to TRBJ2-3; TRBD2 matches 14 bases. CDR1 and CDR2 (germline): MNHEY, SVGAGI. CDR3 size: 15 residues. The junction had 4 bases not matched to a gene; V was cut back by 6 bases and J by 5 bases. This CDR3 reads CASRGTSGGIDTQYF. DNA of the CDR3: TGTGCCAGCAGGGGGACTAGCGGGGGCATAGATACGCAGTATTTT.

This chain uses TRBV4-2 with TRBJ1-5, with 10 nucleotides matching TRBD1. The germline CDR1 and CDR2 sequences are LGHNA and YNFKEQ. CDR3 size: 17 residues. V lost 5 bases and J lost 6; bases outside the gene matches: 13. CDR3 residues: CASSSQSGQGLVQPQHF. The CDR3 region has the DNA TGTGCCAGCAGCTCGCAATCGGGACAGGGGCTTGTTCAGCCCCAGCATTTT.

This chain links TRBV4-3 with TRBJ2-7; no clear D gene. The CDR3 is made up of 15 amino acids. The germline CDR1 and CDR2 sequences are LGHNA and YSLEER. V shed 4 bases and J shed 2 bases, with 15 bases lying between them. For the CDR3, the DNA is TGCGCCAGCAGCCCCGAAGGCAGGCAAACCTACGAGCAGTACTTC. Protein: CASSPEGRQTYEQYF.

The genes are TRBV7-2 and TRBJ1-1, with a tentative D call TRBD1 (5 bases). Germline assignment: CDR1 SGHTA and CDR2 FQGNSA. The CDR3 sequence is 14 residues long. The V end lost 0 bases, the J end lost 1 base, and 6 bases lay between the germline ends. CDR3 sequence reads: CASSLAGANTEAFF. The CDR3 coding sequence is TGTGCCAGCAGCTTAGCTGGGGCGAACACTGAAGCTTTCTTT.

The chain employs TRBV25-1 and TRBJ1-4; 7 bases are shared with TRBD1. The length of the CDR3 is 15 residues. The V gene end was trimmed by 3 bases and the J gene end by 11 bases; junction bases not matched to a gene: 12. Germline CDR1 and CDR2: MGHDK and SYGVNS. The CDR3 nucleotides are TGTGCCAGCAGTGAGTCCACAGGGGCGGGAGGGAAACTGTTTTTT. Translating gives CASSESTGAGGKLFF.

The chain recombines TRBV12-5 with TRBJ2-3, with a possible D match to TRBD2 (6 bases). Germline CDR1 LGHNT, CDR2 FRNRAP. V was trimmed by 5 bases and J by 3 bases, leaving 18 bases between them. This CDR3 comprises 16 residues. The CDR3 loop is CASGLPPGDITDTQYF. The CDR3 region has the DNA TGTGCTAGTGGTCTCCCCCCGGGAGACATTACAGATACGCAGTATTTT. The variable domain in full, completed from reference TRBV12-5 and TRBJ2-3, reads DARVTQTPRHKVTEMGQEVTMRCQPILGHNTVFWYRQTMMQGLELLAYFRNRAPLDDSGMPKDRFSAEMPDATLATLKIQPSEPRDSAVYFCASGLPPGDITDTQYFGPGTRLTVL.

This chain links TRBV5-6 with TRBJ1-1, with TRBD1 as a possible D gene (5 bases). Germline assignment: CDR1 SGHDT and CDR2 YYEEEE. CDR3 length: 13 amino acids. Trimming removed 5 bases at V and 0 bases at J, with 8 bases between. The CDR3 loop reads CASRKGMNTEAFF. For the CDR3, the DNA is TGTGCCAGCAGGAAGGGGATGAACACTGAAGCTTTCTTT.

The chain is built from TRBV5-1 and TRBJ1-1; D call uncertain. The CDR3 loop spans 14 amino acids. V lost 1 base to trimming and J lost 2 bases, with 9 bases between them. Germline V gene lookup returns CDR1 SGHRS and CDR2 YFSETQ. CDR3 protein: CASSLIRGNTEAFF. Written as DNA, the CDR3 is TGCGCCAGCAGCTTGATCCGGGGAAACACTGAAGCTTTCTTT.

The chain employs TRBV28 and TRBJ1-5, with 7 nucleotides matching TRBD1. The J segment lost 10 bases and the V segment lost 4 bases, leaving 10 bases of the junction unmatched. The CDR3 consists of 14 residues. CDR1 and CDR2 from the germline V gene are MDHEN and SYDVKM. CDR3 sequence: CASSSQGRPGPQHF. CDR3 DNA sequence: TGTGCCAGCAGTTCACAGGGGAGACCGGGTCCCCAGCATTTT.

This chain links TRBV7-9 with TRBJ1-2; a possible D gene is TRBD1 (6 bases). The CDR3 consists of 13 residues. The V and J ends lost 5 bases and 14 bases respectively, with 21 bases between them. Per germline, CDR1 SEHNR and CDR2 FQNEAQ (reference sequence). CDR3 amino acids: CASSILRRGSFTF. The CDR3 nucleotides read TGTGCCAGCAGCATCCTGCGCAGGGGAAGTTTTACCTTC. The whole variable domain, remainder taken from reference TRBV7-9 and TRBJ1-2, is DTGVSQNPRHKITKRGQNVTFRCDPISEHNRLYWYRQTLGQGPEFLTYFQNEAQLEKSRLLSDRFSAERPKGSFSTLEIQRTEQGDSAMYLCASSILRRGSFTFGSGTRLTVV.

This CDR3 is CASNPTGFYNSPLHF. As DNA, the CDR3 is TGTGCCAGCAATCCGACAGGATTTTATAATTCACCCCTCCACTTT. This chain joins TRBV25-1 and TRBJ1-6; D possibly corresponds to TRBD1 (6 bases). In germline, CDR1 is MGHDK, CDR2 SYGVNS. Trimming stripped 7 bases from V and 4 bases from J, with 14 bases between. The CDR3 has 15 amino acids.